This T cell receptor (beta chain) emerged from a study of CD8+ T cells in alopecia areata. Overall study results and limits: Tofacitinib significantly lowered scalp clonality and expanded CD8+ clones among the top 100. Scalp lesions, especially in alopecia totalis/universalis, had higher clonality than normal scalp.

The treatment: oral pan-JAK inhibitor, 5-10 mg twice daily. Trimming at V came to 5 bases and at J to 2 bases, leaving 2 bases not matched to a gene. Germline CDR1 is PRHDT and CDR2 is FYEKMQ (reference sequence). The CDR3 spans 15 residues. Following RNA extraction, reverse transcription yielded cDNA that acted as the sequencing template. TCRdb's table, derived via immunoSEQ multiplex PCR, lists solely in-frame clones and lacks some. The repertoire holds around 100,000 clones, with roughly 40% as singletons. A word on this clone: What it binds is not known.

This sequence was found in a human donor with alopecia areata. The sequencing here drew on CD8+ T cells sorted from blood, taken at week 24, from a patient treated with tofacitinib. The rearrangement links TRBV13 to TRBJ2-3; 12 bases are shared with TRBD1. The CDR3 loop is CASSAGQGATDTQYF. The CDR3 nucleotides read TGTGCCAGCAGCGCGGGACAGGGGGCCACAGATACGCAGTATTTT.